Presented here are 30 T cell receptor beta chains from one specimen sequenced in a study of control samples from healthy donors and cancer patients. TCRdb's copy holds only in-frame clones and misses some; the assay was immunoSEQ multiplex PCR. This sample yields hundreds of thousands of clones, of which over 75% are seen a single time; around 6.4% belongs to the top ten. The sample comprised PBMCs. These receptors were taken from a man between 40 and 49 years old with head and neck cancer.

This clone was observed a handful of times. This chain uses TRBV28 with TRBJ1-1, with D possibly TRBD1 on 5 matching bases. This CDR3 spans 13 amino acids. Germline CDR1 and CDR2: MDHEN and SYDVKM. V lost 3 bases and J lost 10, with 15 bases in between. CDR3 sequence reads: CASSFRPDTGAFF. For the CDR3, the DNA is TGTGCCAGCAGTTTCCGACCCGATACAGGAGCTTTCTTT.

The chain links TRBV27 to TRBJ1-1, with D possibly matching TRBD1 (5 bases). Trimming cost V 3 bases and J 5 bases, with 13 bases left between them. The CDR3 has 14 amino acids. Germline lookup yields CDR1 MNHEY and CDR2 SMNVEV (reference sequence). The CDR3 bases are TGTGCCAGCAGTTTCCGGCAGGGCGGGACTGAAGCTTTCTTT. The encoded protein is CASSFRQGGTEAFF.

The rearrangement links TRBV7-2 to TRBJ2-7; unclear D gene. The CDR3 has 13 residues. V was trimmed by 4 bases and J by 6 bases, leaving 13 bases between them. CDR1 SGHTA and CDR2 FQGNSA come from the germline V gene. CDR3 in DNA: TGTGCCAGCAGCTCGACGGGCAGCAGCGAGCAGTACTTC. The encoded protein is CASSSTGSSEQYF.

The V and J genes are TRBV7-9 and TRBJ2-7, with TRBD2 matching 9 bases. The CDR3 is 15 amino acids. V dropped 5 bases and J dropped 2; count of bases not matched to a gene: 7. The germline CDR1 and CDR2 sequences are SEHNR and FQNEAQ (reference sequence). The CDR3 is CASSPPTSGAYEQYF. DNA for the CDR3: TGTGCCAGCAGCCCGCCGACTAGCGGCGCCTACGAGCAGTACTTC.

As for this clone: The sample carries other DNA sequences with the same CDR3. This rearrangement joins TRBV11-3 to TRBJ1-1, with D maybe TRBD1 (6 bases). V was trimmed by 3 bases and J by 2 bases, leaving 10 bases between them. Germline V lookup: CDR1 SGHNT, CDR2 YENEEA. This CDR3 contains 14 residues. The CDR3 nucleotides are TGTGCCAGCAGCTTGGGCAGGGGTAACACTGAAGCTTTCTTT. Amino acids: CASSLGRGNTEAFF.

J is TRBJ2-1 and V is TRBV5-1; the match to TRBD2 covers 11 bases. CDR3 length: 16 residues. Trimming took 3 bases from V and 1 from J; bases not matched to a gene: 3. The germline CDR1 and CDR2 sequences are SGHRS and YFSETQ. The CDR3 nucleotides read TGCGCCAGCAGCTATACTAGCGGGGGTTCCTACAATGAGCAGTTCTTC. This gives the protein CASSYTSGGSYNEQFF.

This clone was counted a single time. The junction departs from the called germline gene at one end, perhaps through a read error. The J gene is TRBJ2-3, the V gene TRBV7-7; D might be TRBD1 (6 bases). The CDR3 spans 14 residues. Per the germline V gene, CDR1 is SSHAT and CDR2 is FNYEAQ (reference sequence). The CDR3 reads CASSLGHIGDTQYF. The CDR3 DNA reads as TGTGCTAGCAGCCTGGGACATATAGGGGATACGCAGTATTTT.

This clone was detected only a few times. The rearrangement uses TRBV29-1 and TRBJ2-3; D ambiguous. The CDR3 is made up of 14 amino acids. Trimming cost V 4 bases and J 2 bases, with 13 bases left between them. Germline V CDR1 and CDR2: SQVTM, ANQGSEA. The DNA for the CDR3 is TGCAGCGTTGGCGCAGGCGCCGTCACAGATACGCAGTATTTT. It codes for CSVGAGAVTDTQYF.

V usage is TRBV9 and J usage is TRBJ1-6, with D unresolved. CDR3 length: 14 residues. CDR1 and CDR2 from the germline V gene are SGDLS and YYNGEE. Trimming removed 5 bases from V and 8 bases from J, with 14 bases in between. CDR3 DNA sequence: TGTGCCAGCAGTCCCCCAGGAATGTATTCACCCCTCCACTTT. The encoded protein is CASSPPGMYSPLHF.

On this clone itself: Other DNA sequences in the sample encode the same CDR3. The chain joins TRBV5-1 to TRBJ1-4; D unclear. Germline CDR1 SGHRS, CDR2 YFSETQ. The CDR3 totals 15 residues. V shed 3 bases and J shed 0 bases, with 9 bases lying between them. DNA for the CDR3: TGCGCCAGCAGCTCGTCAGGCACAACTAATGAAAAACTGTTTTTT. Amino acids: CASSSSGTTNEKLFF.

The CDR3 DNA reads TGTGCCAGCAGCTTTGGTCCAGGTAGAGTGGATCAGCCCCAGCATTTT. It translates to CASSFGPGRVDQPQHF. The rearrangement joins TRBV5-6 to TRBJ1-5, with no clear D. Trimming stripped 2 bases from V and 5 bases from J, with 17 bases between. Germline CDR1 and CDR2: SGHDT and YYEEEE. CDR3 size: 16 residues.

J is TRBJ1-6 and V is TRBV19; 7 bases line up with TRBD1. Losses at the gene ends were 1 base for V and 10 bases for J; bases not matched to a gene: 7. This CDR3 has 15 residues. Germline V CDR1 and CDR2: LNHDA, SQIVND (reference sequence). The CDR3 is CASSIAPQGGSPLHF. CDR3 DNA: TGTGCCAGTAGTATAGCCCCGCAGGGGGGGTCACCCCTCCACTTT.

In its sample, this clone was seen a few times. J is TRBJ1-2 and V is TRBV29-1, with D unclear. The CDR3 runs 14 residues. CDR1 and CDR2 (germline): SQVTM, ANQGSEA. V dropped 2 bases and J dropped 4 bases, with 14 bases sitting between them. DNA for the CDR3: TGCAGCGTTGAACTAGCCCTCCCGGCCTATGGCTACACCTTC. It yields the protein CSVELALPAYGYTF. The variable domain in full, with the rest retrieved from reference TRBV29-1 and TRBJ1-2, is SAVISQKPSRDICQRGTSLTIQCQVDSQVTMMFWYRQQPGQSLTLIATANQGSEATYESGFVIDKFPISRPNLTFSTLTVSNMSPEDSSIYLCSVELALPAYGYTFGSGTRLTVV.

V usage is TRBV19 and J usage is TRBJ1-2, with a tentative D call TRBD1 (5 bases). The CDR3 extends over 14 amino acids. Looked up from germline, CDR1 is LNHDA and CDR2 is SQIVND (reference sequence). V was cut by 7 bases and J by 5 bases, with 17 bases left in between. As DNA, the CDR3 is TGTGCCAGTAAGGAAACGGGGGGAAGGTATGGCTACACCTTC. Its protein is CASKETGGRYGYTF.

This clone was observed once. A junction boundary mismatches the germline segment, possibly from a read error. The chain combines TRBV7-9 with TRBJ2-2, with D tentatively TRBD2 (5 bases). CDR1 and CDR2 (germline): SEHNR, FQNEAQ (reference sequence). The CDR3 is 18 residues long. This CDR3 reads CASSSTFLRGPNTGELFF. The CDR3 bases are TGTGCCAGCAGCTCAACGTTCTTGAGAGGGCCGAATACCGGGGAGCTGTTTTTT.

The CDR3 nucleotides read TGCGCCAGCAGTGAGTCGGGGGGCTTCGGGGAGCTGTTTTTT. Translation: CASSESGGFGELFF. The chain carries TRBV10-1 and TRBJ2-2; D may match TRBD1 or TRBD2 (6 bases each). V was clipped by 0 bases and J by 7 bases, with 9 bases between them. The CDR3 has 14 residues. Germline V gene data show CDR1 as WNHNN and CDR2 as SYGVQD (reference sequence).

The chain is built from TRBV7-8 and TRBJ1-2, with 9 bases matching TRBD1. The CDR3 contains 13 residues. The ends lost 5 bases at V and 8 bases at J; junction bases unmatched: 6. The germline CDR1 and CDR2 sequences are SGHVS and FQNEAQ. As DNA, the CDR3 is TGTGCCAGCAGCCTCGACAGGGGGGAAGGCTACACCTTC. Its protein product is CASSLDRGEGYTF.

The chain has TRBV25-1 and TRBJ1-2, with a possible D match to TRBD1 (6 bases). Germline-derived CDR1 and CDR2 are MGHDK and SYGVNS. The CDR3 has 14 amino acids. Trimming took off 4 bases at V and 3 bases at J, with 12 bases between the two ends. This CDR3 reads CASSGRRGDYGYTF. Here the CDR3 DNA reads TGTGCCAGCAGTGGGCGCAGGGGCGACTATGGCTACACCTTC.

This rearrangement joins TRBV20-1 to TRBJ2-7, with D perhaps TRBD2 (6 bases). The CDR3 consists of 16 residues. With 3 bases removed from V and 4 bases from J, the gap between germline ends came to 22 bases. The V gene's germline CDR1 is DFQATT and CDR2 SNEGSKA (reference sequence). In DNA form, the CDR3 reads TGCAGTGCTAGTCCCTTTCCGGGGCGGGGTGGGTACGAGCAGTACTTC. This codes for CSASPFPGRGGYEQYF.

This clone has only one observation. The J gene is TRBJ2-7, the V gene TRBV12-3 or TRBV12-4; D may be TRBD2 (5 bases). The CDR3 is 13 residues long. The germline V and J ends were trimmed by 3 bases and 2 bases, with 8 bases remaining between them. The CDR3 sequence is CASSFSGPYEQYF. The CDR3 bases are TGTGCCAGCAGTTTCAGCGGACCCTACGAGCAGTACTTC.

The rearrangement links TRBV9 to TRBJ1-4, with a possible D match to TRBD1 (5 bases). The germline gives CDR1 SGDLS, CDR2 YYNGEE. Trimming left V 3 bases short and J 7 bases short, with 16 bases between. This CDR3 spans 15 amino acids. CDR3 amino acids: CASSESPQGSEKLFF. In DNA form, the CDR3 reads TGTGCCAGCAGCGAGAGTCCCCAGGGCAGTGAAAAACTGTTTTTT.

The CDR3 loop is CASSLPSGRDTGELFF. CDR3 in DNA: TGTGCCAGCTCCCTCCCTAGCGGGAGGGACACCGGGGAGCTGTTTTTT. The chain employs TRBV18 and TRBJ2-2; 12 positions match TRBD2. V was pared by 6 bases and J by 3 bases, with 5 bases of the junction left unmatched. The CDR3 consists of 16 residues. Germline loops: CDR1 KGHSH, CDR2 LQKENI.

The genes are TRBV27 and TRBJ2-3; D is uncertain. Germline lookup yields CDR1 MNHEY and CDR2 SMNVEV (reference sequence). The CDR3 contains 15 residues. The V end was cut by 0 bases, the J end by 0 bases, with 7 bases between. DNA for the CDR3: TGTGCCAGCAGTTTATCGAGATCTAGCACAGATACGCAGTATTTT. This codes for CASSLSRSSTDTQYF.

Here the CDR3 DNA reads TGCAGCGTTGAACATTTAACGCCTGAAGCTTTCTTT. Residues: CSVEHLTPEAFF. J is TRBJ1-1 and V is TRBV29-1; D remains ambiguous. V was clipped by 2 bases and J by 6 bases, with 10 bases between them. The CDR3 is 12 residues long. The germline CDR1 and CDR2 sequences are SQVTM and ANQGSEA. The variable domain in full, with the rest retrieved from reference TRBV29-1 and TRBJ1-1, is SAVISQKPSRDICQRGTSLTIQCQVDSQVTMMFWYRQQPGQSLTLIATANQGSEATYESGFVIDKFPISRPNLTFSTLTVSNMSPEDSSIYLCSVEHLTPEAFFGQGTRLTVV.

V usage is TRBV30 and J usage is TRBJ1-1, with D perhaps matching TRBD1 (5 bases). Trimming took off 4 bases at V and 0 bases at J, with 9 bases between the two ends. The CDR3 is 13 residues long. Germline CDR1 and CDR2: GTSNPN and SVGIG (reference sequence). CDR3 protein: CAWKQGLNTEAFF. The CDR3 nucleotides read TGTGCCTGGAAGCAGGGACTGAACACTGAAGCTTTCTTT.

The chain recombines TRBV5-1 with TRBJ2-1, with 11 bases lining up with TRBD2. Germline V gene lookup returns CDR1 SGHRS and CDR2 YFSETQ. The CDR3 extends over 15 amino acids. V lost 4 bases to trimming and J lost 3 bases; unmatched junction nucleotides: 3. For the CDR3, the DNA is TGCGCCAGCAGCAAACTAGCGGGGGACTACAATGAGCAGTTCTTC. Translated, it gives CASSKLAGDYNEQFF. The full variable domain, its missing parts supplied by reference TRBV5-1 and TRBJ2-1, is KAGVTQTPRYLIKTRGQQVTLSCSPISGHRSVSWYQQTPGQGLQFLFEYFSETQRNKGNFPGRFSGRQFSNSRSEMNVSTLELGDSALYLCASSKLAGDYNEQFFGPGTRLTVL.

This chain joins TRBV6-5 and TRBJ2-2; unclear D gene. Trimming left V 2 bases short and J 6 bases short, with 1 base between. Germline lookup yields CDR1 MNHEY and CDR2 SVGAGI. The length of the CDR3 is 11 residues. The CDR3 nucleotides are TGTGCCAGCAGTTACGCCGGGGAGCTGTTTTTT. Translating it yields CASSYAGELFF.

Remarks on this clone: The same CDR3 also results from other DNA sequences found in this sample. For the CDR3, the DNA is TGTGCCTGGACCTTGAACACTGAAGCTTTCTTT. This gives the protein CAWTLNTEAFF. The gene calls are TRBV30 and TRBJ1-1; D not certain. The CDR3 length is 11 residues. Trimming took off 4 bases at V and 0 bases at J, with 3 bases between the two ends. Germline V lookup: CDR1 GTSNPN, CDR2 SVGIG (reference sequence).

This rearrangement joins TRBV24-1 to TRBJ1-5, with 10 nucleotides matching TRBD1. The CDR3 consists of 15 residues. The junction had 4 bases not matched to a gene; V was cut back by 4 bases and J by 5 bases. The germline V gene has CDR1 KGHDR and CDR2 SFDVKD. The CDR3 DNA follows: TGTGCCACCAGTGAAACGGGACAGGGGCATCAGCCCCAGCATTTT. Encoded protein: CATSETGQGHQPQHF.

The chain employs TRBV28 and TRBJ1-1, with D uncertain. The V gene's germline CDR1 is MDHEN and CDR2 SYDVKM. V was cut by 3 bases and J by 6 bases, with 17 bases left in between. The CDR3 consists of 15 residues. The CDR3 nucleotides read TGTGCCAGCAGTTTTGACAACCTAGGTGCCGCTGAAGCTTTCTTT. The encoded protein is CASSFDNLGAAEAFF.